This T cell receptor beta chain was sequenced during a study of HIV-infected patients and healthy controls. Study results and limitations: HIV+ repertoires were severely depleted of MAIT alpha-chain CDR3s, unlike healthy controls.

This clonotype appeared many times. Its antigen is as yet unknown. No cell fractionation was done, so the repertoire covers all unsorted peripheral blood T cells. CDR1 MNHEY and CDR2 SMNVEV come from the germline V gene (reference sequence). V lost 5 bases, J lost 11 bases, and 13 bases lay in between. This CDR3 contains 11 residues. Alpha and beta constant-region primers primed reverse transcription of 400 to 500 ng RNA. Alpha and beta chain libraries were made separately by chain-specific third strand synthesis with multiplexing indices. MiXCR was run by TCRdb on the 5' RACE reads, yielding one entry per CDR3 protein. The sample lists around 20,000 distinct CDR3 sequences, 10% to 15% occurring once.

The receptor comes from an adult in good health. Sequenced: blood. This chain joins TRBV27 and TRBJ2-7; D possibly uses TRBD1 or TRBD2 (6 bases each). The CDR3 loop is CASSRGTQEYF. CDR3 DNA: TGTGCCAGCAGTCGCGGGACACAAGAGTACTTC.